This T cell receptor (beta chain) emerged from a study of shared clonotypes between healthy human individuals. CD8 memory fractions consisted of CD45RO+ and CCR7-negative CD45RA+ TemRA cells together. Deep-level settings were used for running the assay. Clones were read by immunoSEQ multiplex PCR, and TCRdb kept only the in-frame ones, dropping some. The sample carries about 330,000 clones, roughly 87% recorded once. This TCR was sampled from a man in his late teens or twenties in good health. The sample consisted of memory CD8+ T cells sorted from blood. The subset: CD45RO+ cells pooled with CCR7-negative TemRA cells.

Written as DNA, the CDR3 is TGTGCCAGCAGTTACTCTTCCGGGAGGGCCCTTCGGGAGCAGTACTTC. It yields the protein CASSYSSGRALREQYF. V is TRBV6-7 and J is TRBJ2-7; 8 bases map to TRBD2. TRBV6-7 is reported as an ORF; its role is uncertain. V gave up 0 bases and J gave up 7 bases; unmatched junction bases: 11. CDR3 length: 16 amino acids.